Reported below is one T cell receptor beta chain. Its antigen is unknown. Germline-derived CDR1 and CDR2 are GTSNPN and SVGIG (reference sequence). V was trimmed by 8 bases and J by 1 base, leaving 15 bases between them. The CDR3 runs to 15 residues. Time point noted: persistent/refractory GD, antithyroid drugs over 5 years with positive TRAb. TCR sequences were obtained from RNA taken from PBMCs. In each case, Graves' disease was diagnosed per American Thyroid Association guidelines. Sequencing libraries for TCR beta were prepared with iRepertoire HTBI primers and Arm-PCR of CDR3 regions. MiXCR was run by TCRdb on the multiplex PCR reads, yielding one entry per CDR3 protein. The table includes roughly 300,000 distinct CDR3 sequences, 22% detected once. The data originate from a study of regulatory T cells in long-lasting Graves disease. Findings and limits, study-wide: Persistent cases of Graves' showed reduced TCR diversity relative to newly diagnosed patients. Patients with persistent disease showed a bias toward TRBV28, TRBJ1-2 and TRBJ2-5. Newly diagnosed patients shared 1,000 or so public clonotypes; persistent patients shared a few thousand.

V usage is TRBV30 and J usage is TRBJ1-6, with unresolved D. The clonotype originates from a female donor with Graves disease. The input for sequencing was peripheral blood mononuclear cells (PBMCs), taken when the disease was refractory, from a patient treated with antithyroid drugs. The CDR3 spells CAAGGSSSYNSPLHF. Here the CDR3 DNA reads TGTGCCGCCGGAGGGAGTAGTTCCTATAATTCACCCCTCCACTTT. The whole variable domain, remainder taken from reference TRBV30 and TRBJ1-6, is SQTIHQWPATLVQPVGSPLSLECTVEGTSNPNLYWYRQAAGRGLQLLFYSVGIGQISSEVPQNLSASRPQDRQFILSSKKLLLSDSGFYLCAAGGSSSYNSPLHFGNGTRLTVT.